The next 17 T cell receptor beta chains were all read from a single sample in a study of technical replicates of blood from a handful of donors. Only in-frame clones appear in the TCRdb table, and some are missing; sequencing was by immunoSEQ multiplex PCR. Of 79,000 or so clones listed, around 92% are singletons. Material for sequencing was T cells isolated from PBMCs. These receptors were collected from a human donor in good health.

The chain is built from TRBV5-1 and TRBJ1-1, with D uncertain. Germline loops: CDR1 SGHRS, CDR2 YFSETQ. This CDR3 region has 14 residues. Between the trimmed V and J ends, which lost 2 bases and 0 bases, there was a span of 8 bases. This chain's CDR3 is CASSFAALNTEAFF. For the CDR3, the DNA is TGCGCCAGCAGCTTTGCGGCTCTGAACACTGAAGCTTTCTTT.

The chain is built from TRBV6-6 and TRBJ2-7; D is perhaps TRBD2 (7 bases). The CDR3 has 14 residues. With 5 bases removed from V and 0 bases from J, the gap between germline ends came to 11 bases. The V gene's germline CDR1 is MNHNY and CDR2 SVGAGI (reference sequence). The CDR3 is CASSPGGNSYEQYF. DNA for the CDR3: TGTGCCAGCAGTCCGGGGGGCAACTCCTACGAGCAGTACTTC.

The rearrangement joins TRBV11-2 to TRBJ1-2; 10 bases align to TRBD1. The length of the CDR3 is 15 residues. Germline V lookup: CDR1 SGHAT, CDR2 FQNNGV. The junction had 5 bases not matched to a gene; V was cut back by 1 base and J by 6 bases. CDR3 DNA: TGTGCCAGCAGCTTAGGGACAGGGGGGTATCATGGCTACACCTTC. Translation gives CASSLGTGGYHGYTF.

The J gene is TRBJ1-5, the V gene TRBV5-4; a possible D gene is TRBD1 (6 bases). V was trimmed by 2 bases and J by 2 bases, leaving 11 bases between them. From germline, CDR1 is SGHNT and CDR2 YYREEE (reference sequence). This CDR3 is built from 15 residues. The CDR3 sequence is CASSLGGVGNQPQHF. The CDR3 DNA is TGTGCCAGCAGCTTAGGGGGGGTCGGCAATCAGCCCCAGCATTTT.

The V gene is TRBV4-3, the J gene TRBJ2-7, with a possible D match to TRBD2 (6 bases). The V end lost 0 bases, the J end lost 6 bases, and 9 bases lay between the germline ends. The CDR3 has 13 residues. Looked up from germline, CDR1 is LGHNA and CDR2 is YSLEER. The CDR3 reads CASSQDSGGEQYF. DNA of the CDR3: TGCGCCAGCAGCCAAGATAGCGGTGGCGAGCAGTACTTC.

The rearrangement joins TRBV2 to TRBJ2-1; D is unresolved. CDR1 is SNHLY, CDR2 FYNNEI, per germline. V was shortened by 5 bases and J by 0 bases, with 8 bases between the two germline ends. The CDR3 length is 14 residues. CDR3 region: CASSPLSSYNEQFF. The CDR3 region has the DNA TGTGCCAGCAGTCCGCTATCCTCCTACAATGAGCAGTTCTTC.

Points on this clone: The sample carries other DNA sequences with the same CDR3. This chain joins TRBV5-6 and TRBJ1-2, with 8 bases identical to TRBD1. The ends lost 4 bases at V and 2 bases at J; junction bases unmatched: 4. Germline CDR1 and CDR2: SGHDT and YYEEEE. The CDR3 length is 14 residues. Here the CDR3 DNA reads TGTGCCAGCAGCCTAGGACAGGGCAACTATGGCTACACCTTC. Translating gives CASSLGQGNYGYTF.

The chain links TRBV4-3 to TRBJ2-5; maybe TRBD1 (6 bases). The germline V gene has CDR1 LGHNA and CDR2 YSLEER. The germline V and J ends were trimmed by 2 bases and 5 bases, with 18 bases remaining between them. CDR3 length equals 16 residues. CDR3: CASSQTRGLGGETQYF. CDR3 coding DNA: TGCGCCAGCAGCCAAACCCGCGGCTTAGGGGGTGAGACCCAGTACTTC.

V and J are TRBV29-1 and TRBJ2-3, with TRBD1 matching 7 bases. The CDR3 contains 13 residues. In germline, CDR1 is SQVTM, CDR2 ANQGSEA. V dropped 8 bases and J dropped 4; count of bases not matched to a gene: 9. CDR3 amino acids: CSLTTTGSDTQYF. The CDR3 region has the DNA TGCAGCCTCACTACGACAGGGTCAGATACGCAGTATTTT.

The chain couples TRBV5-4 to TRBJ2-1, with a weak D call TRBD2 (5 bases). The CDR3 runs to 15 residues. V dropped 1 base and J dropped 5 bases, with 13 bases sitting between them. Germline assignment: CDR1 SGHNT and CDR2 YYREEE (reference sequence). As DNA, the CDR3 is TGTGCCAGCAGCTTGAAAAGGGAGTCAGACAATGAGCAGTTCTTC. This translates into CASSLKRESDNEQFF.

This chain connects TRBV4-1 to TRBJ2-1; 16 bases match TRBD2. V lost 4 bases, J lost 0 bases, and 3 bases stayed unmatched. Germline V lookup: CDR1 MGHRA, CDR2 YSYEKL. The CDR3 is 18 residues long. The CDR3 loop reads CASSPGLAGGSSYNEQFF. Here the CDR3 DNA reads TGCGCCAGCAGCCCGGGACTAGCGGGAGGGAGCTCCTACAATGAGCAGTTCTTC.

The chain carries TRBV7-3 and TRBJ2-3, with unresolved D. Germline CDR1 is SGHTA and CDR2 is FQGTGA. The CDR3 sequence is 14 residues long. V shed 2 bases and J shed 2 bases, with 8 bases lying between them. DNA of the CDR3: TGTGCCAGCAGCTTAGTAGTTGACACAGATACGCAGTATTTT. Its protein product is CASSLVVDTDTQYF. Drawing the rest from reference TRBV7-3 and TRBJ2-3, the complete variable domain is GAGVSQTPSNKVTEKGKYVELRCDPISGHTALYWYRQSLGQGPEFLIYFQGTGAADDSGLPNDRFFAVRPEGSVSTLKIQRTERGDSAVYLCASSLVVDTDTQYFGPGTRLTVL.

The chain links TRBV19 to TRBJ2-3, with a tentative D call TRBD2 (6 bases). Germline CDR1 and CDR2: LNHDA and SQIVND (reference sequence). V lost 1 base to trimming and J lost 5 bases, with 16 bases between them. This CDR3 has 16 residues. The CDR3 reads CASSIGSRGTEDTQYF. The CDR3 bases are TGTGCCAGTAGTATAGGAAGTCGGGGGACGGAAGATACGCAGTATTTT.

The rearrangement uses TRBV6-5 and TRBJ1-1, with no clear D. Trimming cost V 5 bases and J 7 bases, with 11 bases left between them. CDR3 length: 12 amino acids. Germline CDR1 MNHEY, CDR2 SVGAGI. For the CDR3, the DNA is TGTGCCAGCAGTCCGAGGTGGAGTGAAGCTTTCTTT. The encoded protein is CASSPRWSEAFF.

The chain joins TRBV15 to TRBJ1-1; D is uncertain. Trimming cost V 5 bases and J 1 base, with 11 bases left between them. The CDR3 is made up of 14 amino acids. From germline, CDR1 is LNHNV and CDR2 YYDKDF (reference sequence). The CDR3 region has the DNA TGTGCCACCAGCCCGTTTCCAGAGAACACTGAAGCTTTCTTT. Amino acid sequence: CATSPFPENTEAFF.

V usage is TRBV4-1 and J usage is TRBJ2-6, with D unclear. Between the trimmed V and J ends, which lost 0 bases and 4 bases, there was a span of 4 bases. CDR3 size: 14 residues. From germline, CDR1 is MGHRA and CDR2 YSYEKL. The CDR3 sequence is CASSQDSGANVLTF. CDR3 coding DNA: TGCGCCAGCAGCCAAGACTCGGGGGCCAACGTCCTGACTTTC.

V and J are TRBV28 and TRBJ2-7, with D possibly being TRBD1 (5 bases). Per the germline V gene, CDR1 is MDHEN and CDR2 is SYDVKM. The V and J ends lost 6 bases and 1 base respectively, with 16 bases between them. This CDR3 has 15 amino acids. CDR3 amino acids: CASRIWGGPSYEQYF. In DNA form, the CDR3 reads TGTGCCAGCAGGATTTGGGGCGGCCCTTCCTACGAGCAGTACTTC.